The sequence of this TCR beta chain was determined in a study of identical twins. Study-wide results and caveats: Twin-shared out-of-frame alpha sequences showed excess low generation probability. The study found that models underestimated out-of-frame TCR alpha sharing in monozygotic twins.

This clonotype was recorded a few times. Its specificity is not known. cDNA carried unique molecular identifiers, and a universal primer site was added by template switching. A single record per CDR3 protein comes from TCRdb applying MiXCR to the 5' RACE reads. The sample includes approximately 260,000 distinct CDR3 sequences, around 15% of them seen just once. Every donor was a healthy Caucasian. The V gene lost 5 bases and the J gene lost 5 bases, with 18 bases spanning the gap. Looked up from germline, CDR1 is SGHAT and CDR2 is FQNNGV. The CDR3 length is 15 residues. The rearrangement links TRBV11-2 to TRBJ2-5, with D maybe TRBD2 (5 bases). The clonotype comes from a woman younger than 30 in good health. Sequencing was performed on memory (CD45RO+) T cells sorted from blood. The CDR3 region has the DNA TGTGCCAGCAGCCCCTTCAGGACTTCCGGGGAGACCCAGTACTTC. Protein: CASSPFRTSGETQYF.